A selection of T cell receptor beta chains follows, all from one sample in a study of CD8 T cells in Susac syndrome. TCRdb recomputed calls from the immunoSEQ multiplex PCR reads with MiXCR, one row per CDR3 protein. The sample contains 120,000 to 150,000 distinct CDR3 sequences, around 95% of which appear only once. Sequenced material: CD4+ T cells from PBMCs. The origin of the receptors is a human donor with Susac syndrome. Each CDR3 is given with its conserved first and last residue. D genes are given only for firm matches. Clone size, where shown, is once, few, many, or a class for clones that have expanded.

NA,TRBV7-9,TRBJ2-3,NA,CASSVQGTDTQYF,TGTGCCAGCAGCGTACAGGGTACGGATACGCAGTATTTT
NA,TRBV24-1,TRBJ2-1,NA,CATSEGVSWNNEQFF,TGTGCCACCAGTGAGGGGGTTAGCTGGAACAATGAGCAGTTCTTC
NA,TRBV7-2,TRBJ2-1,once,CASSLALVGNEQFF,TGTGCCAGCAGCTTAGCGCTGGTTGGCAATGAGCAGTTCTTC
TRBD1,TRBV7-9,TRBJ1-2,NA,CASSLGTGSGYTF,TGTGCCAGCAGTTTAGGGACAGGGAGCGGCTACACCTTC
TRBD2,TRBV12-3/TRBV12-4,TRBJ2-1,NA,CASSFRLASYNEQFF,TGTGCCAGCAGTTTCAGACTAGCCTCCTACAATGAGCAGTTCTTC
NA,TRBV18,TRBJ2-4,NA,CASSQGEGKNIQYF,TGTGCCAGCTCACAGGGCGAAGGCAAAAACATTCAGTACTTC
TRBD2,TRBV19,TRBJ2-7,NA,CASAIAGTREQYF,TGTGCCAGTGCCATAGCGGGAACGCGCGAGCAGTACTTC
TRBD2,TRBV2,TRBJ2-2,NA,CASSPGTRATGELFF,TGTGCCAGCAGTCCCGGGACTAGGGCCACCGGGGAGCTGTTTTTT
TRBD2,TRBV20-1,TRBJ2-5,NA,CSAAGVRHDQETQYF,TGCAGTGCTGCGGGGGTTCGACACGACCAAGAGACCCAGTACTTC
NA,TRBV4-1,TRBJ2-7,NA,CASSHPTGRDYEQYF,TGCGCCAGCAGCCACCCCACGGGCAGGGACTACGAGCAGTACTTC
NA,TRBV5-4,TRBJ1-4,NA,CASSVGAGSNGLFF,TGTGCCAGCAGCGTGGGGGCGGGGAGTAACGGACTGTTTTTT
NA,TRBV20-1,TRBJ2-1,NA,CSAIGSSYNEQFF,TGCAGTGCTATAGGGAGCTCCTACAATGAGCAGTTCTTC
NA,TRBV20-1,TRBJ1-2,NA,CSARLTNGYTF,TGCAGTGCTAGGCTGACGAATGGCTACACCTTC
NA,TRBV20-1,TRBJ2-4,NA,CSARDGRELAKNIQYF,TGCAGTGCTAGAGATGGGAGAGAACTAGCCAAAAACATTCAGTACTTC
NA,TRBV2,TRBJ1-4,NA,CASSDFEKLFF,TGTGCCAGCAGTGATTTCGAAAAACTGTTTTTT
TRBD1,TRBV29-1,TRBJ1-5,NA,CSVGTGGGNQPQHF,TGCAGCGTTGGGACAGGGGGTGGCAATCAGCCCCAGCATTTT
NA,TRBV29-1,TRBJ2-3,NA,CSVRAGGTDTQYF,TGCAGCGTTAGGGCAGGAGGAACAGATACGCAGTATTTT
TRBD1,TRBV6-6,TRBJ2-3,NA,CASRDRDPDTQYF,TGTGCCAGCAGAGACAGGGACCCAGATACGCAGTATTTT
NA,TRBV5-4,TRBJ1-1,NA,CASSLAENTEAFF,TGTGCCAGCAGCTTGGCAGAGAACACTGAAGCTTTCTTT
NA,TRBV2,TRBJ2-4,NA,CASSEPVAKNIQYF,TGTGCCAGCAGTGAACCTGTAGCCAAAAACATTCAGTACTTC
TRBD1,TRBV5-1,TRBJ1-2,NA,CASSFSGQGNYGYTF,TGCGCCAGCAGCTTCTCGGGACAGGGAAACTATGGCTACACCTTC
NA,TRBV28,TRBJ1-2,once,CASSLWVNYGYTF,TGTGCCAGCAGTTTATGGGTTAACTATGGCTACACCTTC
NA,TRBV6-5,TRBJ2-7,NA,CASTRTASSYEQYF,TGTGCCAGCACGAGGACCGCTAGCTCCTACGAGCAGTACTTC
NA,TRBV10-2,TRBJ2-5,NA,CASSVEGGRVGTQYF,TGCGCCAGCAGTGTCGAGGGGGGCCGTGTGGGGACCCAGTACTTC
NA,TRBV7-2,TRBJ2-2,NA,CASSLFSETGELFF,TGTGCCAGCAGCTTATTCTCAGAGACCGGGGAGCTGTTTTTT
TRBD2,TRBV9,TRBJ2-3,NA,CASSVSGDSTDTQYF,TGTGCCAGCAGCGTTAGCGGGGACTCCACAGATACGCAGTATTTT
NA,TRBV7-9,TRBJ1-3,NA,CASTTGIVRESSGNTIYF,TGTGCCAGCACCACTGGGATCGTACGGGAGAGCTCTGGAAACACCATATATTTT
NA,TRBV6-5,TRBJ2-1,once,CASSPLIGGKNEQFF,TGTGCCAGCAGTCCGCTCATTGGTGGGAAGAATGAGCAGTTCTTC
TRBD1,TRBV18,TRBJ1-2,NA,CASSPGTGKDGYTF,TGTGCCAGCTCCCCCGGGACAGGGAAGGATGGCTACACCTTC
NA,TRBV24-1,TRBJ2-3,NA,CATSDDTDTQYF,TGTGCCACCAGTGATGACACAGATACGCAGTATTTT
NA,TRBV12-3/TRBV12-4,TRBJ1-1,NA,CASGYGEAFF,TGTGCCTCAGGGTATGGTGAAGCTTTCTTT
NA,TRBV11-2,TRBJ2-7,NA,CASSSLMEGHYEQYF,TGTGCCAGCAGCTCCCTGATGGAGGGACATTACGAGCAGTACTTC
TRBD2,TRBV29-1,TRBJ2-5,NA,CSVARLAGGETQYF,TGCAGCGTAGCCAGACTAGCGGGGGGAGAGACCCAGTACTTC
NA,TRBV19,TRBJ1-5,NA,CASSNPGGNQPQHF,TGTGCCAGTAGTAATCCGGGGGGCAATCAGCCCCAGCATTTT
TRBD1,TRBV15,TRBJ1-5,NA,CATSDRGLRPQHF,TGTGCCACCAGCGACAGGGGGCTGAGGCCCCAGCATTTT
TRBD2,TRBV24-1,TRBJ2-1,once,CATSDSGRGGYNEQFF,TGTGCCACCAGTGATTCGGGACGGGGGGGGTACAATGAGCAGTTCTTC
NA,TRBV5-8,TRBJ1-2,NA,CASSRQMVEGYTF,TGTGCCAGCAGCCGACAGATGGTGGAGGGCTACACCTTC
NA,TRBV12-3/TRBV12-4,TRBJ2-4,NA,CASRTGTLNIQYF,TGTGCCAGCAGAACCGGGACATTAAACATTCAGTACTTC
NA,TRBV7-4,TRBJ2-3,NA,CASRPRGCPPSSTDTQYF,TGTGCCAGCAGGCCCCGGGGCTGTCCGCCCTCTAGCACAGATACGCAGTATTTT
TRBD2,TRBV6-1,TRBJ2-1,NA,CASRGLAGGPYNEQFF,TGTGCCAGCAGGGGACTAGCGGGAGGGCCTTACAATGAGCAGTTCTTC
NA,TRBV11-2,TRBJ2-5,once,CASSLARGNQETQYF,TGTGCCAGCAGCTTAGCTAGAGGGAACCAAGAGACCCAGTACTTC
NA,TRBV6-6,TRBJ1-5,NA,CASSYYGQPQHF,TGTGCCAGCAGTTACTATGGTCAGCCCCAGCATTTT
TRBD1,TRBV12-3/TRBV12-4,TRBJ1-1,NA,CASSNRGRGLSAEAFF,TGTGCCAGCAGTAATAGGGGGCGAGGGTTGTCCGCTGAAGCTTTCTTT
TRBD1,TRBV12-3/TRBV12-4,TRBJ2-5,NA,CASSPDRVGETQYF,TGTGCCAGCAGTCCTGACAGGGTAGGGGAGACCCAGTACTTC
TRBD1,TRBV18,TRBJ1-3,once,CASSRTSGGASGNTIYF,TGTGCCAGCTCCAGAACTTCAGGGGGCGCCTCTGGAAACACCATATATTTT
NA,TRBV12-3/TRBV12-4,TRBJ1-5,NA,CASTLGGMTQPQHF,TGTGCCAGCACCCTCGGGGGGATGACTCAGCCCCAGCATTTT
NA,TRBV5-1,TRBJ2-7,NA,CASSLDRQGYEQYF,TGCGCCAGCAGCTTGGACCGACAAGGATACGAGCAGTACTTC
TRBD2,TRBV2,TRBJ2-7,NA,CASSEGGLAGTREQYF,TGTGCCAGCAGTGAAGGGGGACTAGCGGGGACGCGCGAGCAGTACTTC
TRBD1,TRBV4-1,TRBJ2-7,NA,CASSQEGTGVTYEQYF,TGCGCCAGCAGCCAAGAGGGGACAGGGGTTACCTACGAGCAGTACTTC
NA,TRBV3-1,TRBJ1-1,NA,CASSQGAGKAFF,TGTGCCAGCAGCCAAGGGGCCGGAAAAGCTTTCTTT
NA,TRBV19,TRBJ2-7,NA,CASSIVDGEQYF,TGTGCCAGTAGTATCGTTGACGGCGAGCAGTACTTC
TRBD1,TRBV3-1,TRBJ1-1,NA,CASSVVQGLGEAFF,TGTGCCAGCAGCGTCGTACAGGGGTTGGGTGAAGCTTTCTTT
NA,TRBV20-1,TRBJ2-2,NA,CSARDQGKGGTGELFF,TGCAGTGCTAGAGATCAGGGAAAGGGAGGAACCGGGGAGCTGTTTTTT